The rows below give T cell receptor beta chains drawn from one sample of a study of beta chain features in type 1 diabetes. TCRdb's copy holds only in-frame clones and misses some; the assay was immunoSEQ multiplex PCR. Seen here are 150,000 or so clones, about a tenth observed once, and the top ten hold around 0.68%. The sequencing sample was made of central memory CD4+ T cells from blood. These receptor sequences come from a man younger than 30 in good health. Each CDR3 is given without its conserved first and last residue. Clone size is not always given. Where it is, it says once, few, many or a class for expanded clones.

>TRBV5-1|few
ASSLVVSGGAYEQY
>TRBV18|NA
ASSRGQGTPGETQY
>TRBV19|NA
ASSTPRGMWYGYT
>TRBV30|NA
AWRGGGETQY
>TRBV2|NA
ASWAGTQETQY
>TRBV19|NA
ASMRSQGSYEQY
>TRBV6-6|NA
ASMRQGGEKLF
>TRBV7-9|NA
ASSLDGGALSYEQY
>TRBV5-1|NA
ASSFKTSGGQKPTQY
>TRBV7-2|NA
ASSLESGASGEQY
>TRBV10-3|NA
AIRRDRENSPLH
>TRBV5-1|NA
ASSLISTGTGGNEQF
>TRBV21-1|NA
ASSKNGVQPTQY
>TRBV11-2|few
ASSLARETQY
>TRBV2|NA
ASSDYATGNTEAF
>TRBV4-1|many
ASSQGDIRGRGYT
>TRBV6-5|NA
ASSEGVGGYT
>TRBV4-2|NA
ASSQDSGEKLF
>TRBV14|many
ASSHGGQGVYNEQF
>TRBV6-1|NA
ASSEDRASNQPQH
>TRBV9|NA
ASSPTQGSGNTIY
>TRBV5-1|NA
ASSGGVVANVLT
>TRBV2|few
ASSGVKDRGTWTTPQETQY
>TRBV2|many
ASSRQGNEKLF
>TRBV7-9|few
ASSFLGTGSLNTIY
>TRBV5-4|NA
ASYSGGDTGELF
>TRBV11-2|few
ASSLGGGQETQY
>TRBV15|NA
ATSSRTGGYEQY
>TRBV7-3|few
ASSLSSTGGEQY
>TRBV9|NA
ASSVTGTSGTDTQY
>TRBV19|many
ASSTGTGAVYGYT
>TRBV5-6|once
ASSEGDLATNEKLF
>TRBV18|NA
ASSLTTGWNEQF
>TRBV28|NA
ASSVDRGAGGYT
>TRBV19|NA
ASSIFRQGGTQY
>TRBV7-2|few
ASSLYGGGTNTGELF
>TRBV5-4|NA
ASSRPGNTEAF
>TRBV15|few
ATSRDAGLANYNEQF
>TRBV4-3|NA
ASSQGSGGEKLF
>TRBV6-1|few
ASSDFVRGGETQY
>TRBV4-3|few
ASSRGDRGNEKLF
>TRBV10-3|NA
AISERTGNYGYT
>TRBV7-8|few
ASSSMGNANTGELF
>TRBV7-2|few
ASSFRQGLGNTIY
>TRBV7-2|NA
ASREPGYLGQETQY
>TRBV6-6|few
ASKRESSYNEQF
>TRBV21-1|NA
ASTRPARAGQPQH
>TRBV6-5|few
ASSSWDSSYEQY
>TRBV4-1|few
ASSQEWDRANYGYT
>TRBV6-1|NA
ARRDTNTGELF
>TRBV7-2|NA
ASSFNREETQY
>TRBV19|few
ASSIDRPGWARGYT
>TRBV4-3|few
ASSQDWTGGTDTQY
>TRBV5-1|NA
ASTREGSYEQY